Following are 32 T cell receptor beta chains from one sample sequenced in a study of shared clonotypes between healthy human individuals. CD45RO negativity and positive selection for CCR7 defined naive CD8 cells, a population that excluded terminally differentiated effector memory CD45RA+ cells. Sequencing used immunoSEQ multiplex PCR; TCRdb keeps in-frame clones, though not all of them. Among over 2,000,000 clones, about 94% were seen once, and the ten largest hold more than 1.5%. Material: naive CD8+ T cells from PBMCs. All receptors come from a man between 18 and 29 years old in good health. Some clones in this sample may be carry-over from other donors' samples.

The V call is TRBV29-1, the J call TRBJ2-4, with TRBD2 matching 7 bases. After removal of 1 base from V and 6 bases from J, the junction contained 9 bases not matched to a gene. This CDR3 comprises 15 residues. Per germline, CDR1 SQVTM and CDR2 ANQGSEA. DNA of the CDR3: TGCAGCGTTGAAGCCTGGGACTACCTGGGAAACATTCAGTACTTC. Translation: CSVEAWDYLGNIQYF.

V is TRBV2 and J is TRBJ2-7, with 9 nucleotides matching TRBD2. The ends lost 1 base at V and 7 bases at J; junction bases unmatched: 5. CDR1 and CDR2 (germline): SNHLY, FYNNEI. The CDR3 covers 14 residues. The CDR3 DNA reads as TGTGCCAGCAGTGAAGATTGGCGGGAGGGTGAGCAGTACTTC. It yields the protein CASSEDWREGEQYF.

The chain links TRBV7-6 to TRBJ2-7; 9 nucleotides agree with TRBD1. With 5 bases clipped from V and 0 bases from J, the junction kept 5 bases outside the gene matches. The germline CDR1 and CDR2 sequences are SGHVS and FNYEAQ. The CDR3 extends over 15 amino acids. The CDR3: CASSPGTGPSYEQYF. CDR3 coding DNA: TGTGCCAGCAGCCCTGGGACAGGGCCCTCCTACGAGCAGTACTTC. Full variable domain (rest looked up from reference TRBV7-6 and TRBJ2-7): GAGVSQSPRYKVTKRGQDVALRCDPISGHVSLYWYRQALGQGPEFLTYFNYEAQQDKSGLPNDRFSAERPEGSISTLTIQRTEQRDSAMYRCASSPGTGPSYEQYFGPGTRLTVT.

Comment on this clone: Other nucleotide sequences from this sample produce the same CDR3. V usage is TRBV27 and J usage is TRBJ2-7; no firm D call. The V end was cut by 2 bases, the J end by 0 bases, with 5 bases between. The CDR3 contains 13 residues. From germline, CDR1 is MNHEY and CDR2 SMNVEV (reference sequence). Here the CDR3 DNA reads TGTGCCAGCAGTTTAAGTTTCTCCTACGAGCAGTACTTC. The encoded protein is CASSLSFSYEQYF.

V is TRBV7-9 and J is TRBJ2-1; 9 nucleotides line up with TRBD1. CDR1 is SEHNR and CDR2 is FQNEAQ in the germline V gene (reference sequence). The CDR3 consists of 14 residues. Trimming cost V 6 bases and J 7 bases; bases outside gene matches: 7. Here the CDR3 DNA reads TGTGCCAGCAGGACAACAGGGGGCGGGAATGAGCAGTTCTTC. This gives the protein CASRTTGGGNEQFF.

The V and J genes are TRBV7-8 and TRBJ2-7; TRBD1 agrees at 9 bases. J was trimmed by 3 bases and V by 1 base; bases with no gene match: 7. CDR1 is SGHVS and CDR2 is FQNEAQ in the germline V gene. The length of the CDR3 is 16 residues. The CDR3 DNA sequence: TGTGCCAGCAGCTTAGATCGGGACAGGGTATTCTACGAGCAGTACTTC. Residues: CASSLDRDRVFYEQYF.

The V call is TRBV15, the J call TRBJ1-5; 7 bases match TRBD1. The CDR3 covers 12 residues. The V gene end was trimmed by 8 bases and the J gene end by 4 bases; junction bases not matched to a gene: 2. CDR1 and CDR2 from the germline V gene are LNHNV and YYDKDF (reference sequence). The CDR3 DNA reads as TGTGCCACCGGGACAGTGAATCAGCCCCAGCATTTT. Translation gives CATGTVNQPQHF.

The chain is built from TRBV13 and TRBJ1-1, with 9 positions matching TRBD1. This CDR3 is built from 15 residues. Germline CDR1 is PRHDT and CDR2 is FYEKMQ (reference sequence). Trimming removed 5 bases from V and 5 bases from J; junction bases left unmatched: 9. CDR3 loop: CASSGRTGADTEAFF. In DNA, the CDR3 is TGTGCCAGCAGCGGCCGGACAGGGGCGGATACTGAAGCTTTCTTT.

The chain has TRBV7-9 and TRBJ2-7; D is perhaps TRBD2 (6 bases). This CDR3 region has 15 residues. CDR1 is SEHNR, CDR2 FQNEAQ, per germline (reference sequence). V lost 5 bases and J lost 5, with 19 bases in between. CDR3 nucleotides: TGTGCCAGCAGCCATCCAGTACTAGCCGGTGACGAGCAGTACTTC. Its protein is CASSHPVLAGDEQYF.

The chain combines TRBV28 with TRBJ2-3; D gene unclear. The V end was cut by 3 bases, the J end by 4 bases, with 14 bases between. The CDR3 consists of 15 residues. Looked up from germline, CDR1 is MDHEN and CDR2 is SYDVKM. Here the CDR3 DNA reads TGTGCCAGCAGTTTCTCGACGTCTCTACCAGATACGCAGTATTTT. This codes for CASSFSTSLPDTQYF.

The chain uses TRBV19 and TRBJ2-2; 7 bases line up with TRBD2. The trim removed 2 bases at V and 0 bases at J, leaving 3 bases unmatched. CDR1 and CDR2 from the germline V gene are LNHDA and SQIVND (reference sequence). The CDR3 runs to 16 residues. The CDR3 region has the DNA TGTGCCAGTAGTATACGGAGCGGGACGAACACCGGGGAGCTGTTTTTT. Amino acid sequence: CASSIRSGTNTGELFF.

The chain joins TRBV7-9 to TRBJ1-2; D may be TRBD1 (6 bases). The V end was cut by 8 bases, the J end by 7 bases, with 20 bases between. The germline V gene encodes CDR1 SEHNR and CDR2 FQNEAQ (reference sequence). The CDR3 is 14 amino acids. The CDR3 sequence: CASFGGPARGGYTF. The CDR3 coding sequence is TGTGCCAGCTTTGGGGGGCCCGCCCGGGGTGGCTACACCTTC.

The chain has TRBV29-1 and TRBJ2-7; D gene ambiguous. The germline CDR1 and CDR2 sequences are SQVTM and ANQGSEA. The CDR3 totals 13 residues. Trimming removed 7 bases at V and 3 bases at J, with 16 bases between. The chain's CDR3 is CSAAGSTDYEQYF. CDR3 sequence (DNA): TGCAGCGCTGCAGGTTCAACAGACTACGAGCAGTACTTC.

The chain couples TRBV2 to TRBJ1-5; unclear D gene. Germline V gene data show CDR1 as SNHLY and CDR2 as FYNNEI. Trimming removed 1 base from V and 2 bases from J, with 9 bases in between. The CDR3 is 15 amino acids. The CDR3 coding sequence is TGTGCCAGCAGTGAAGGCTCCGGCGGCAATCAGCCCCAGCATTTT. Translating gives CASSEGSGGNQPQHF.

The genes are TRBV14 and TRBJ2-7, with D possibly being TRBD2 (5 bases). The V gene's germline CDR1 is SGHDN and CDR2 FVKESK. The CDR3 is 18 residues long. V lost 3 bases and J lost 6, with 27 bases in between. The CDR3 spells CASSQSGLLKGGLGEQYF. The DNA for the CDR3 is TGTGCCAGCAGCCAGAGTGGACTTCTCAAGGGTGGGTTGGGCGAGCAGTACTTC.

The rearrangement joins TRBV19 to TRBJ2-7; D is unclear. Germline V lookup: CDR1 LNHDA, CDR2 SQIVND (reference sequence). V was trimmed by 5 bases and J by 2 bases, leaving 10 bases between them. This CDR3 contains 13 residues. The CDR3 loop is CASSPFPTYEQYF. Written as DNA, the CDR3 is TGTGCCAGTAGTCCCTTTCCAACCTACGAGCAGTACTTC.

This rearrangement joins TRBV27 to TRBJ2-1; TRBD2 agrees at 16 bases. From germline, CDR1 is MNHEY and CDR2 SMNVEV (reference sequence). This CDR3 is 17 amino acids long. After removal of 5 bases from V and 1 base from J, the junction contained 2 bases not matched to a gene. The chain's CDR3 is CASSGTSGRGSYNEQFF. For the CDR3, the DNA is TGTGCCAGCAGTGGGACTAGCGGGAGGGGGTCCTACAATGAGCAGTTCTTC.

The V call is TRBV5-1, the J call TRBJ2-7; D remains unclear. V lost 1 base and J 7 bases, leaving 18 bases between the germline ends. Germline V gene lookup returns CDR1 SGHRS and CDR2 YFSETQ. The CDR3 totals 15 residues. The CDR3 coding sequence is TGCGCCAGCAGCTTGTCCGAAACAGCCAACCTGGAGCAGTACTTC. It is translated as CASSLSETANLEQYF.

The genes are TRBV28 and TRBJ2-3, with 12 bases that match TRBD1. This CDR3 is 18 amino acids long. With V trimmed by 4 bases and J by 4 bases, 12 bases remained unmatched. Germline CDR1 is MDHEN and CDR2 is SYDVKM. CDR3: CASSWGQGAGSAADTQYF. The DNA of the CDR3 is TGTGCCAGCAGTTGGGGACAGGGGGCCGGTTCGGCCGCAGATACGCAGTATTTT.

V and J are TRBV28 and TRBJ2-7; TRBD2 aligns across 7 bases. This CDR3 has 13 amino acids. With V trimmed by 5 bases and J by 9 bases, 10 bases remained unmatched. Germline CDR1 reads MDHEN; CDR2 reads SYDVKM. The CDR3 DNA reads TGTGCCAGCAGTCCCCGACTAGCTGCCTGGCAGTACTTC. The encoded protein is CASSPRLAAWQYF.

The rearrangement joins TRBV4-3 to TRBJ1-1; perhaps TRBD1 as D (5 bases). This CDR3 contains 15 residues. Germline V gene lookup returns CDR1 LGHNA and CDR2 YSLEER. V lost 0 bases, J lost 5 bases, and 13 bases lay in between. This CDR3 is CASSQDRGYWTEAFF. Here the CDR3 DNA reads TGCGCCAGCAGCCAAGATAGGGGATATTGGACTGAAGCTTTCTTT.

The rearrangement uses TRBV7-9 and TRBJ2-1, with a tentative D call TRBD2 (5 bases). V was pared by 1 base and J by 2 bases, with 15 bases between. From germline, CDR1 is SEHNR and CDR2 FQNEAQ (reference sequence). The CDR3 is made up of 17 amino acids. For the CDR3, the DNA is TGTGCCAGCAGCTTAGGGCGCCTGGGAGCTGCCTACAATGAGCAGTTCTTC. This codes for CASSLGRLGAAYNEQFF.

This chain uses TRBV10-3 with TRBJ1-4; D is undetermined. This CDR3 contains 18 residues. The ends were cut back, 2 bases at V and 5 bases at J, with 21 bases in the middle. Germline CDR1 ENHRY, CDR2 SYGVKD. The CDR3 sequence is CAISEGPARDLRNEKLFF. The CDR3, as DNA: TGTGCCATCAGTGAGGGTCCAGCCAGAGACCTCAGAAATGAAAAACTGTTTTTT.

CDR3 sequence (DNA): TGTGCCAGCTCACCCCTAGCTAAAGTTGGGTACGAGCAGTACTTC. It encodes CASSPLAKVGYEQYF. This sequence joins TRBV18 and TRBJ2-7; possible D gene TRBD2, 5 bases. Trimming shortened V by 3 bases and J by 4 bases, and 16 bases separated the two germline ends. This CDR3 is built from 15 residues. CDR1 KGHSH and CDR2 LQKENI come from the germline V gene.

As to this clone: The sample has other DNA sequences that encode this CDR3 too. This chain joins TRBV7-9 and TRBJ1-5, with a tentative D call TRBD1 (6 bases). Trimming removed 3 bases at V and 6 bases at J, with 12 bases between. Germline V lookup: CDR1 SEHNR, CDR2 FQNEAQ (reference sequence). This CDR3 spans 14 amino acids. CDR3 nucleotides: TGTGCCAGCAGCTTTGGGGGGCTCGGTCAGCCCCAGCATTTT. Its protein product is CASSFGGLGQPQHF.

The chain has TRBV4-1 and TRBJ2-1; 8 nucleotides match TRBD2. The CDR3 runs to 16 residues. V lost 4 bases to trimming and J lost 2 bases; unmatched junction nucleotides: 7. Germline V CDR1 and CDR2: MGHRA, YSYEKL. DNA of the CDR3: TGCGCCAGCAGCCGGATTACTAGCGGAGCCTACAATGAGCAGTTCTTC. Translated, it gives CASSRITSGAYNEQFF.

The V and J genes are TRBV15 and TRBJ2-1, with D possibly being TRBD1 or TRBD2 (6 bases each). Trimming removed 5 bases at V and 5 bases at J, with 31 bases between. The CDR3 has 20 amino acids. Germline CDR1 is LNHNV and CDR2 is YYDKDF (reference sequence). The CDR3 bases are TGTGCCACCAGCCATCTTGGACAGCAAGTGGGCGGGGCCCTTCACAATGAGCAGTTCTTC. It translates to CATSHLGQQVGGALHNEQFF.

This clone was counted a single time. The rearrangement links TRBV27 to TRBJ2-2, with 7 bases fitting TRBD2. The CDR3 sequence is 16 residues long. Trimming took 3 bases from V and 7 from J; bases not matched to a gene: 11. The V gene's germline CDR1 is MNHEY and CDR2 SMNVEV (reference sequence). CDR3 region: CASSFEGGPFGGELFF. Written as DNA, the CDR3 is TGTGCCAGCAGTTTTGAGGGAGGGCCGTTTGGCGGGGAGCTGTTTTTT.

In its sample, this clone was seen once. The rearrangement uses TRBV14 and TRBJ1-4; 8 bases agree with TRBD1. The V gene end was trimmed by 4 bases and the J gene end by 5 bases; junction bases not matched to a gene: 3. This CDR3 is built from 14 residues. Germline values: CDR1 SGHDN, CDR2 FVKESK. The CDR3 is CASSPRDRNEKLFF. In DNA form, the CDR3 reads TGTGCCAGCAGCCCTCGGGACAGGAATGAAAAACTGTTTTTT.

In its sample, this clone was seen once. This chain joins TRBV7-3 and TRBJ1-5; D unresolved. The CDR3 spans 14 residues. V gave up 5 bases and J gave up 9 bases, with 17 bases separating them. Germline values: CDR1 SGHTA, CDR2 FQGTGA. The CDR3 spells CASSAPRCLLPQHF. CDR3 sequence (DNA): TGTGCCAGCAGCGCGCCCAGGTGTCTTTTGCCCCAGCATTTT. The full variable domain, its missing parts supplied by reference TRBV7-3 and TRBJ1-5, is GAGVSQTPSNKVTEKGKYVELRCDPISGHTALYWYRQSLGQGPEFLIYFQGTGAADDSGLPNDRFFAVRPEGSVSTLKIQRTERGDSAVYLCASSAPRCLLPQHFGDGTRLSIL.

V usage is TRBV7-7 and J usage is TRBJ2-7; D possibly uses TRBD1 or TRBD2 (5 bases each). The CDR3 runs 15 residues. Germline V CDR1 and CDR2: SSHAT, FNYEAQ (reference sequence). Trimming removed 1 base at V and 4 bases at J, with 14 bases between. The CDR3: CASSLVAGKGYEQYF. Written as DNA, the CDR3 is TGTGCCAGCAGCTTAGTGGCGGGCAAGGGGTACGAGCAGTACTTC.

The J gene is TRBJ2-7, the V gene TRBV7-9; D tentatively reads TRBD1 or TRBD2 (5 bases each). The germline gives CDR1 SEHNR, CDR2 FQNEAQ (reference sequence). This CDR3 region has 15 residues. V lost 5 bases and J 7 bases, leaving 21 bases between the germline ends. The CDR3 nucleotides read TGTGCCAGCAGCCCCCCGGTCCCCGGGGCAGGAGAGCAGTACTTC. Amino acids: CASSPPVPGAGEQYF.